This T cell receptor (beta chain) was identified during a study of blood T cell repertoires in COVID-19. How the authors handled the data: Reference gene primer amplification gave estimated nucleated cell counts. Using immunoSEQ multiplex PCR, the repertoire was profiled, and TCRdb retains in-frame clones only, with some absent. V and J calls and clone size follow that table, whereas D and trimming were derived from the DNA. The sample carries around 80,000 clones, about 93% recorded once. The CDR3 is 12 amino acids. Per the germline V gene, CDR1 is LGHDT and CDR2 is YNNKEL (reference sequence). The germline V and J ends were trimmed by 0 bases and 5 bases, with 4 bases remaining between them.

The source is a woman of 80 years or more with acute or convalescent COVID-19. Sequenced material: peripheral blood. The chain links TRBV3-1 (or the pseudogene TRBV3-2) to TRBJ1-2, with no clear D. The CDR3 here is CASSQDRYGYTF. CDR3 sequence (DNA): TGTGCCAGCAGCCAAGACAGGTATGGCTACACCTTC.